This T cell receptor beta chain was recorded in a study of blood T cells in healthy people across ages. General study results and limits: It was found that TCR beta diversity correlated strongly with the percentage of naive T cells.

Samples each yielded at least 5 micrograms of total RNA. As concerns this clonotype: What it recognizes is unknown.

A second about 7 to 11 cycle PCR used barcoded and J-beta primers. Individual samples furnished no less than 2.5 million CDR3-containing paired-end reads apiece. Via MiXCR, TCRdb re-called the 5' RACE reads, giving one row per CDR3 protein. The sample contains about 590,000 distinct CDR3 sequences, around 31% of which appear only once. Sequencing was carried out using blood. This sequence was found in a woman of 80 years or more in good health.

The CDR3 sequence is CATSDARGRDNEQFF. The CDR3, as DNA: TGTGCCACCAGTGATGCTAGGGGGCGCGACAATGAGCAGTTCTTC. The chain employs TRBV24-1 and TRBJ2-1, with TRBD1 matching 7 bases. Germline assignment: CDR1 KGHDR and CDR2 SFDVKD. The junction had 6 bases not matched to a gene; V was cut back by 3 bases and J by 5 bases. The CDR3 spans 15 residues.